Shown below are 8 T cell receptor beta chains from a single sample sequenced in a study of OX40 agonist ivuxolimab in advanced cancers. The library was obtained by the immunoSEQ multiplex PCR assay. This is the immuneACCESS table as TCRdb keeps it, with only in-frame sequences that have V and J called. A part of the clones is gone; compared with another copy, unresolved V genes explain less than half, and the rest is unexplained. Present in this sample are about 38,000 clones, roughly 87% of which were seen just once. Around 40% of the sample comes from the top ten. The material was CD4+ or CD8+ T cells sorted from blood, obtained in a trial of the OX40 agonist ivuxolimab. These receptors came from an adult with an advanced solid tumor such as melanoma, head and neck, liver or kidney cancer.

This rearrangement joins TRBV7-9 to TRBJ1-1; D remains unclear. V was cut by 2 bases and J by 3 bases, with 10 bases left in between. Germline CDR1 is SEHNR and CDR2 is FQNEAQ (reference sequence). This CDR3 region has 14 residues. CDR3: CASSLWMEDTEAFF. The CDR3 coding sequence is TGTGCCAGCAGCTTATGGATGGAGGACACTGAAGCTTTCTTT.

The chain recombines TRBV19 with TRBJ2-1; 12 bases agree with TRBD2. Unmatched junction bases numbered 6, after V lost 9 bases and J lost 0 bases. This CDR3 has 16 amino acids. Germline V gene lookup returns CDR1 LNHDA and CDR2 SQIVND (reference sequence). The DNA of the CDR3 is TGTGCCAGCCAGACTAGCGGGGGCCTCTCCTACAATGAGCAGTTCTTC. This encodes CASQTSGGLSYNEQFF.

The chain carries TRBV7-8 and TRBJ2-1; D remains unclear. The CDR3 spans 11 residues. Trimming removed 6 bases at V and 7 bases at J, with 7 bases between. Per germline, CDR1 SGHVS and CDR2 FQNEAQ. The CDR3 sequence is CASSRENEQFF. DNA of the CDR3: TGTGCCAGCAGTAGGGAAAATGAGCAGTTCTTC.

The rearrangement links TRBV7-9 to TRBJ1-1, with D unresolved. V was shortened by 1 base and J by 6 bases, with 6 bases between the two germline ends. Germline loops: CDR1 SEHNR, CDR2 FQNEAQ (reference sequence). The CDR3 spans 12 residues. CDR3 DNA sequence: TGTGCCAGCAGCTTAGAAGGGCCTGAAGCTTTCTTT. It translates to CASSLEGPEAFF.

The chain combines TRBV4-3 with TRBJ1-1; 8 nucleotides agree with TRBD1. The CDR3 runs 17 residues. J lost 1 base, V lost 0 bases, and 7 bases had no gene match. CDR1 LGHNA and CDR2 YSLEER come from the germline V gene. The CDR3 loop reads CASSQEFQGATNTEAFF. The CDR3, as DNA: TGCGCCAGCAGCCAAGAATTCCAGGGGGCGACGAACACTGAAGCTTTCTTT.

This chain joins TRBV7-9 and TRBJ2-1; 11 bases map to TRBD2. Germline CDR1 is SEHNR and CDR2 is FQNEAQ (reference sequence). The CDR3 totals 16 residues. The V and J ends lost 1 base and 5 bases, in that order; junction bases with no gene match: 4. As DNA, the CDR3 is TGTGCCAGCAGCTTAGGGCTAGCGGGGGGCCACAATGAGCAGTTCTTC. It encodes CASSLGLAGGHNEQFF.

The rearrangement joins TRBV29-1 to TRBJ2-7; 11 nucleotides line up with TRBD2. The CDR3 loop spans 13 amino acids. Trimming removed 7 bases from V and 6 bases from J; junction bases left unmatched: 8. Germline loops: CDR1 SQVTM, CDR2 ANQGSEA. Here the CDR3 reads CSASTSGGAEQYF. Here the CDR3 DNA reads TGCAGCGCCAGTACTAGCGGGGGTGCCGAGCAGTACTTC.

This rearrangement joins TRBV5-6 to TRBJ2-7; D uncertain. Looked up from germline, CDR1 is SGHDT and CDR2 is YYEEEE. The CDR3 sequence is 14 residues long. V lost 4 bases, J lost 2 bases, and 13 bases lay in between. CDR3 amino acids: CASSRLTPTYEQYF. The CDR3 bases are TGTGCCAGCAGCCGCCTGACACCAACCTACGAGCAGTACTTC.